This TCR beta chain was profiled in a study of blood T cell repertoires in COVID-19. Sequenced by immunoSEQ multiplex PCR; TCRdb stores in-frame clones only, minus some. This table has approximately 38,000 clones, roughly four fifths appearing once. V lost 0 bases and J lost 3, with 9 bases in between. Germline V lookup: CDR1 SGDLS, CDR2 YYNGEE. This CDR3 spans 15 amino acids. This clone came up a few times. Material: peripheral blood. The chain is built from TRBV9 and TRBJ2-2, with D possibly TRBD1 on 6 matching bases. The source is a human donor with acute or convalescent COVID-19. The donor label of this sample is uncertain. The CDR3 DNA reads TGTGCCAGCAGCGTAGAAACAGGGTACACCGGGGAGCTGTTTTTT. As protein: CASSVETGYTGELFF.